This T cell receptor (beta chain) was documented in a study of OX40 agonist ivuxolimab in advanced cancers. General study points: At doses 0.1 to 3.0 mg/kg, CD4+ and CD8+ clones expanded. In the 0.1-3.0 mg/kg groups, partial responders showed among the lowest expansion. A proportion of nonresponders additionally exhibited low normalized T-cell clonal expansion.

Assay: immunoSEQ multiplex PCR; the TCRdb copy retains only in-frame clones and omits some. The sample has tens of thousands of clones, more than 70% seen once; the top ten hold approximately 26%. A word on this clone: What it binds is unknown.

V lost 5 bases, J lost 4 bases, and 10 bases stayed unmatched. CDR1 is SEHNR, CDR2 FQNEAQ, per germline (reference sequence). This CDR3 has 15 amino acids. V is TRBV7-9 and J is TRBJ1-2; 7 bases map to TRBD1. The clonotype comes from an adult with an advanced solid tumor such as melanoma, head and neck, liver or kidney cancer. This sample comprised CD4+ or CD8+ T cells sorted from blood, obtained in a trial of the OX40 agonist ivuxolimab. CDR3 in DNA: TGTGCCAGCAGCGACGGGACAGTAGGAATCTATGGCTACACCTTC. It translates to CASSDGTVGIYGYTF. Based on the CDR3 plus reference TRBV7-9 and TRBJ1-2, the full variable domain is DTGVSQNPRHKITKRGQNVTFRCDPISEHNRLYWYRQTLGQGPEFLTYFQNEAQLEKSRLLSDRFSAERPKGSFSTLEIQRTEQGDSAMYLCASSDGTVGIYGYTFGSGTRLTVV.